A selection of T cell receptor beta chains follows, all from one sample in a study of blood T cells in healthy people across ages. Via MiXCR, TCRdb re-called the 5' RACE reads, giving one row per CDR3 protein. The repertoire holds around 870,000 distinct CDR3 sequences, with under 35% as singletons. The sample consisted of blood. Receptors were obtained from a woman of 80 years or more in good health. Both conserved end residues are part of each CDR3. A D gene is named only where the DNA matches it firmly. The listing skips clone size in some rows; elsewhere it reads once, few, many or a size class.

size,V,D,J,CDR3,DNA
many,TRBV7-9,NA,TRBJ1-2,CASSLGGANYGYTF,TGTGCCAGCAGCTTGGGGGGCGCAAACTATGGCTACACCTTC
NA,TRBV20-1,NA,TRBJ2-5,CSSTKQETQYF,TGCAGCTCGACTAAACAAGAGACCCAGTACTTC
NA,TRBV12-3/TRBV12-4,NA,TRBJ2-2,CASSGLAGELFF,TGTGCCAGCTCAGGGCTGGCCGGGGAGCTGTTTTTT
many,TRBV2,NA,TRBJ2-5,CASRGAISVETQYF,TGTGCCAGCAGGGGGGCCATCTCGGTGGAGACCCAGTACTTC
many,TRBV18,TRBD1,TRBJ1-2,CASSPGQGSYGYTF,TGTGCCAGCTCGCCGGGACAGGGGAGCTATGGCTACACCTTC
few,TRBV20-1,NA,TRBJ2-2,CSAPENTGELFF,TGCAGTGCACCCGAGAACACCGGGGAGCTGTTTTTT
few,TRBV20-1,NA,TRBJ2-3,CSARDTASQSIYKYF,TGCAGTGCTAGAGATACTGCTAGCCAATCAATATATAAGTATTTT
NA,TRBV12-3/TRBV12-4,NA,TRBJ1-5,CASNPNRGGNQPQHF,TGTGCCAGCAACCCCAATAGGGGGGGCAATCAGCCCCAGCATTTT
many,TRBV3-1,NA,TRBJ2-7,CASSQSRAHEQYF,TGTGCCAGCAGCCAATCCAGGGCCCACGAGCAGTACTTC
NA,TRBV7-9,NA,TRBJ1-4,CASSSGDRYNEKLFF,TGTGCCAGCAGCTCAGGGGATAGGTATAATGAAAAACTGTTTTTT
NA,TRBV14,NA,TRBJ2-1,CASSQSRGYNEQFF,TGTGCCAGCAGCCAATCGAGGGGCTACAATGAGCAGTTCTTC
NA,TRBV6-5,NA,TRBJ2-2,CASSYSFGATGERFF,TGTGCCAGCAGTTACTCATTCGGGGCGACGGGGGAGCGGTTTTTT